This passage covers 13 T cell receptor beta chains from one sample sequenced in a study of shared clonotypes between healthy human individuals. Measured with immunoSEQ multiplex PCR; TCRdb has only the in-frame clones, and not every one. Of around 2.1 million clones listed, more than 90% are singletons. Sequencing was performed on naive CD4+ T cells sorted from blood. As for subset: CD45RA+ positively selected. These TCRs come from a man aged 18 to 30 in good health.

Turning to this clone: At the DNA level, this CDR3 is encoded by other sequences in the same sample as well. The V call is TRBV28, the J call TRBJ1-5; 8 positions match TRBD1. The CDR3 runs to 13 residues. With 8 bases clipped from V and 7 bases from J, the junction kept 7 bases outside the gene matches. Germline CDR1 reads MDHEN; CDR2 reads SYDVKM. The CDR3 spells CASRTGTGQPQHF. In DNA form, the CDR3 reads TGTGCCAGCCGGACAGGGACGGGACAGCCCCAGCATTTT.

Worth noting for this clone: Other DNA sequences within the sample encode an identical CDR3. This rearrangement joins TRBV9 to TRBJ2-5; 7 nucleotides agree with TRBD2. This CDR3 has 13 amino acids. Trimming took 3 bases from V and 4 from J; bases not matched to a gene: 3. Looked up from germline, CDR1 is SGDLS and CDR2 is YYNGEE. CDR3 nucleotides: TGTGCCAGCAGCGGACTAGCCGGAGAGACCCAGTACTTC. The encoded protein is CASSGLAGETQYF.

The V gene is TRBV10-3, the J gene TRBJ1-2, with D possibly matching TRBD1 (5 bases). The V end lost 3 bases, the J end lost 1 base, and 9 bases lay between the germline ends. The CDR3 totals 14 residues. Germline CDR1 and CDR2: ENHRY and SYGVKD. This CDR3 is CAISEQENNYGYTF. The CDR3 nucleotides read TGTGCCATCAGTGAACAGGAAAATAACTATGGCTACACCTTC.

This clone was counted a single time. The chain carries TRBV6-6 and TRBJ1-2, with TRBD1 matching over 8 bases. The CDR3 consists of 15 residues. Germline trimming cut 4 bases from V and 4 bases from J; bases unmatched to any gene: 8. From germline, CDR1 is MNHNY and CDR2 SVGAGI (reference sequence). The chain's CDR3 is CASSSGRGRFYGYTF. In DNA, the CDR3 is TGTGCCAGCAGTTCAGGCAGGGGGCGCTTCTATGGCTACACCTTC.

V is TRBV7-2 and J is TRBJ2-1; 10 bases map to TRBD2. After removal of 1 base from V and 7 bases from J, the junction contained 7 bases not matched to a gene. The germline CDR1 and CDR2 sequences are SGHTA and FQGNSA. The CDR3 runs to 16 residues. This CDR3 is CASSLERTSGRNEQFF. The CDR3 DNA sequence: TGTGCCAGCAGCTTAGAGAGGACTAGCGGTCGGAATGAGCAGTTCTTC.

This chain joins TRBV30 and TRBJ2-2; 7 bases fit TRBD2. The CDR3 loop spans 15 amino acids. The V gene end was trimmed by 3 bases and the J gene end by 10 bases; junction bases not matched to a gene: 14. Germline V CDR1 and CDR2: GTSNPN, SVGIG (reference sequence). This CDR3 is CAWRTPGLGVVELFF. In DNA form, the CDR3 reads TGTGCCTGGAGGACCCCAGGACTAGGGGTTGTGGAGCTGTTTTTT.

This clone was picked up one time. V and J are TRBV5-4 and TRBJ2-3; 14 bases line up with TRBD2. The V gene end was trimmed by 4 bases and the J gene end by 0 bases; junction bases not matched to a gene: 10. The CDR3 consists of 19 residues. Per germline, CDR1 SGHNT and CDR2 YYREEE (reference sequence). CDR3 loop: CASSTGTSGGITSTDTQYF. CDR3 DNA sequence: TGTGCCAGCAGCACTGGGACTAGCGGGGGAATAACTAGCACAGATACGCAGTATTTT.

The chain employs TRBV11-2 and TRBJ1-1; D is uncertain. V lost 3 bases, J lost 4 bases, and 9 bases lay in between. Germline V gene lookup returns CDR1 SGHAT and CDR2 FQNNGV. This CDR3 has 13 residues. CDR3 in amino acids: CASSLLIATEAFF. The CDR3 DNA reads TGTGCCAGCAGCTTGTTGATAGCCACTGAAGCTTTCTTT. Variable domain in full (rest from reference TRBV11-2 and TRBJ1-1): EAGVAQSPRYKIIEKRQSVAFWCNPISGHATLYWYQQILGQGPKLLIQFQNNGVVDDSQLPKDRFSAERLKGVDSTLKIQPAKLEDSAVYLCASSLLIATEAFFGQGTRLTVV.

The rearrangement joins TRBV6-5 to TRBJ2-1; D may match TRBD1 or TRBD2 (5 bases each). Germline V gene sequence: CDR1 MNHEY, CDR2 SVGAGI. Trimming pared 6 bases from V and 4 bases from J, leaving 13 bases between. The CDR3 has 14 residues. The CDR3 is CASRLGTPYNEQFF. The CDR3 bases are TGTGCCAGCAGGTTGGGGACCCCTTACAATGAGCAGTTCTTC.

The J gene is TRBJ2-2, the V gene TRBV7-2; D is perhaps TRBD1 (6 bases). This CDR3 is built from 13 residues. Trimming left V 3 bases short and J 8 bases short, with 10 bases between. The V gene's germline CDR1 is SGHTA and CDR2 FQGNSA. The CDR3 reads CASSFGQRGELFF. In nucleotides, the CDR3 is TGTGCCAGCAGCTTTGGACAGAGGGGGGAGCTGTTTTTT.

The DNA for the CDR3 is TGTGCCATCAGAGGACTAGCGGGGGCCCGGGGAAATGAGCAGTTCTTC. Translating gives CAIRGLAGARGNEQFF. The chain uses TRBV10-3 and TRBJ2-1; TRBD2 matches 13 bases. CDR3 length equals 16 residues. The J segment lost 7 bases and the V segment lost 6 bases, leaving 9 bases of the junction unmatched. Germline assignment: CDR1 ENHRY and CDR2 SYGVKD.

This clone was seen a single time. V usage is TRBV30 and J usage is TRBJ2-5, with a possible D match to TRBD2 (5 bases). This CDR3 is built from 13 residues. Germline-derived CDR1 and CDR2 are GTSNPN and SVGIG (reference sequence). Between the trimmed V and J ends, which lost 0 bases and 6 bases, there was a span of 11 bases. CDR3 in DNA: TGTGCCTGGAGTGTTTCGGGGTGGAAGACCCAGTACTTC. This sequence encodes CAWSVSGWKTQYF.

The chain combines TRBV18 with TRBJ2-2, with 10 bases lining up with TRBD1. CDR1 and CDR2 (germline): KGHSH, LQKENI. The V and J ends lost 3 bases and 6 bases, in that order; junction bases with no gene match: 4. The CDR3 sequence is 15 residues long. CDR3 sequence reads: CASSPSGQGAGELFF. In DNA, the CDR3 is TGTGCCAGCTCACCTTCCGGACAGGGGGCCGGGGAGCTGTTTTTT.